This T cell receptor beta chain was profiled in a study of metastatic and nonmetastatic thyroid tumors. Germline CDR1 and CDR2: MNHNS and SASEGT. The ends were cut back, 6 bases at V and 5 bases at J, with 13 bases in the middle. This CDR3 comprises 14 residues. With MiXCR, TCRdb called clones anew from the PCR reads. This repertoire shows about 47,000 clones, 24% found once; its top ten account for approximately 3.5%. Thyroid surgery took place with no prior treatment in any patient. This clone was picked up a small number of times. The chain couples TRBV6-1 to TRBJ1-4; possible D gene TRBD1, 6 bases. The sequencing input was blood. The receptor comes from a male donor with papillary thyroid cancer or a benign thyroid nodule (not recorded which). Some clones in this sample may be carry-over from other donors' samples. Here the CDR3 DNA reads TGTGCCAGCAGACAAGGGGGAGGAAATGAAAAACTGTTTTTT. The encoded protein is CASRQGGGNEKLFF.